This TCR beta chain emerged from a study of human CD8 memory T cell subsets. CDR1 is SNHLY, CDR2 FYNNEI, per germline. This CDR3 spans 15 amino acids. Judged by frequency, this clonotype is medium-sized (0.01 to 0.1%). Its antigen is still unknown. Study-wide findings and caveats: T cell repertoires from the stem-like memory and precursor exhausted subsets showed minimal mutual overlap.

Preparation of the TCR beta libraries relied on UMI-labeled 5' RACE. Each CDR3 protein gets one entry in TCRdb, which reprocessed the 5' RACE reads and gives no DNA. In all, the sample yields 9,000 to 13,000 distinct CDR3 sequences. The TCR originated in a human donor in good health. Sequencing was carried out using CD8+ T cells from PBMCs. This chain uses TRBV2 with TRBJ2-5; TCRdb picks TRBD1, but there is no DNA to check that call. This CDR3 is CASSQSTATVETQYF.